This is a list of T cell receptor beta chains from one sample in a study of glioma-infiltrating T cells after dendritic cell vaccination. This table comes from immunoSEQ multiplex PCR, and its TCRdb copy is limited to in-frame clones, with some not included. The sample includes fewer than 85,000 clones, about 76% seen only once; the top ten take less than 8%. This specimen was blood, taken before dendritic cell vaccination. The source is a human donor with glioblastoma. Both conserved end residues are trimmed from each CDR3.

J gene: TRBJ1-6; V gene: TRBV2; CDR3 protein: ASRPGFYNSPLH
J gene: TRBJ1-1; V gene: TRBV2; CDR3 protein: ASSVGGIRTEAF
J gene: TRBJ2-1; V gene: TRBV9; CDR3 protein: ASSVGTSWDNDEQF
J gene: TRBJ2-3; V gene: TRBV5-4; CDR3 protein: ASSLEGADTDTQY
J gene: TRBJ1-1; V gene: TRBV29-1; CDR3 protein: SASPGQKNTEAF
J gene: TRBJ1-1; V gene: TRBV5-4; CDR3 protein: ASSLGGNTEAF
J gene: TRBJ2-1; V gene: TRBV5-1; CDR3 protein: ASSSDSLGEQF
J gene: TRBJ2-3; V gene: TRBV29-1; CDR3 protein: SVEDNRLAGFY
J gene: TRBJ2-7; V gene: TRBV15; CDR3 protein: ATSEGTGSSYEQY
J gene: TRBJ2-1; V gene: TRBV6-1; CDR3 protein: ASSRDREANEQF
J gene: TRBJ1-1; V gene: TRBV6-1; CDR3 protein: ASSKGGGTEAF
J gene: TRBJ1-2; V gene: TRBV9; CDR3 protein: ASSVGTGDYGYT
J gene: TRBJ1-1; V gene: TRBV19; CDR3 protein: ASSKGEMDTEAF
J gene: TRBJ1-5; V gene: TRBV19; CDR3 protein: ASRKQGPSSNQPQH
J gene: TRBJ1-5; V gene: TRBV6-1; CDR3 protein: ASSGQNNQPQH
J gene: TRBJ1-1; V gene: TRBV5-1; CDR3 protein: ASSFGSKAF
J gene: TRBJ2-2; V gene: TRBV2; CDR3 protein: ATARDGPNTGELF
J gene: TRBJ1-5; V gene: TRBV19; CDR3 protein: ASSIGGYSNQPQH
J gene: TRBJ1-2; V gene: TRBV14; CDR3 protein: ASSRSDRGYGYT
J gene: TRBJ1-2; V gene: TRBV19; CDR3 protein: ASSRGTGMAGYGYT
J gene: TRBJ2-2; V gene: TRBV5-1; CDR3 protein: ASSPGLPRGTGELF
J gene: TRBJ1-2; V gene: TRBV19; CDR3 protein: ASSIRVGVYGYT
J gene: TRBJ2-7; V gene: TRBV6-1; CDR3 protein: ASSEGGIGYEQY
J gene: TRBJ2-7; V gene: TRBV5-8; CDR3 protein: ASSLDRGREQY
J gene: TRBJ1-4; V gene: TRBV4-2; CDR3 protein: ASSQDRANEGEKLF
J gene: TRBJ1-6; V gene: TRBV7-8; CDR3 protein: ASSGRDSRGSPLH
J gene: TRBJ1-4; V gene: TRBV11-2; CDR3 protein: ASSGSGQGVSTNEKLF
J gene: TRBJ1-2; V gene: TRBV5-4; CDR3 protein: ASSLMSPGINFGYT
J gene: TRBJ1-3; V gene: TRBV5-1; CDR3 protein: ASSLDTTGNTIY
J gene: TRBJ2-1; V gene: TRBV27; CDR3 protein: ASSPPLDSYNEQF
J gene: TRBJ1-1; V gene: TRBV7-8; CDR3 protein: ASSLTGGDTEAF
J gene: TRBJ2-1; V gene: TRBV5-6; CDR3 protein: ASSLEGSGVYNEQF
J gene: TRBJ1-5; V gene: TRBV10-3; CDR3 protein: AISASQGAESNQPQH
J gene: TRBJ2-7; V gene: TRBV7-8; CDR3 protein: ASSWQTGVGGEQY
J gene: TRBJ2-7; V gene: TRBV5-1; CDR3 protein: ASSDLIAGAHEQY
J gene: TRBJ1-1; V gene: TRBV7-3; CDR3 protein: ASSLLTDTEAF
J gene: TRBJ1-4; V gene: TRBV10-3; CDR3 protein: AISGSGKSSTNEKLF
J gene: TRBJ1-3; V gene: TRBV5-4; CDR3 protein: ASSYGQGRSGNTIY
J gene: TRBJ1-5; V gene: TRBV27; CDR3 protein: ASSLRQSNQPQH
J gene: TRBJ2-1; V gene: TRBV6-4; CDR3 protein: ASSDSEGAAYNEQF
J gene: TRBJ1-2; V gene: TRBV6-5; CDR3 protein: ASSPFDGRDYGYT
J gene: TRBJ1-2; V gene: TRBV7-8; CDR3 protein: ASSLSGQSNYGYT